This T cell receptor beta chain was identified in a study of blood T cells in healthy people across ages. V shed 0 bases, J shed 10 bases, and the junction held 5 bases outside the gene matches. Germline V CDR1 and CDR2: MGHRA, YSYEKL. The CDR3 runs 14 residues. This clonotype has a handful of counts. With a J-beta primer mix and a sample-barcoded 5' primer, a second PCR ran roughly 6 to 11 cycles. A single record per CDR3 protein comes from TCRdb applying MiXCR to the 5' RACE reads. The repertoire holds about a million distinct CDR3 sequences, with 51% as singletons. Specimen: blood. The source is a woman between 55 and 75 years old in good health. The genes are TRBV4-1 and TRBJ2-1; 8 bases are a match to TRBD1. The DNA of the CDR3 is TGCGCCAGCAGCCAAGATACCAGGGGGCGGGAGCAGTTCTTC. This codes for CASSQDTRGREQFF.